This entry describes one TCR beta chain. The sample belongs to a study of OX40 agonist ivuxolimab in advanced cancers. The CDR3 runs 14 residues. With 4 bases clipped from V and 6 bases from J, the junction kept 2 bases outside the gene matches. CDR1 and CDR2 (germline): SNHLY, FYNNEI. The data were produced by immunoSEQ multiplex PCR, yet TCRdb's version contains in-frame clones alone and is incomplete. The sample records 65,000 to 90,000 clones, approximately 85% being singletons. The J gene is TRBJ1-6, the V gene TRBV2, with 8 positions matching TRBD1. The clonotype was recovered from an adult with an advanced solid tumor such as melanoma, head and neck, liver or kidney cancer. The sequences come from CD4+ or CD8+ T cells sorted from blood, collected in a trial of the OX40 agonist ivuxolimab. CDR3 protein: CASSGQGRNSPLHF. CDR3 DNA sequence: TGTGCCAGCAGTGGACAGGGGCGTAATTCACCCCTCCACTTT.